This TCR beta chain was found in a study of T cell responses to AZD1222 COVID-19 vaccine. Study-level points and caveats: Targeting of unmutated variant regions was reportedly seen in nearly half of spike-specific TCRs. Sampled repertoires all dated from after the peak T cell response.

Points on this clone: The antigen remains undetermined.

The CDR3 contains 16 residues. V lost 2 bases to trimming and J lost 3 bases, with 16 bases between them. From germline, CDR1 is SGHAT and CDR2 FQDESV (reference sequence). Clones were sequenced by immunoSEQ multiplex PCR, and TCRdb holds only the in-frame ones, with some missing. The sample consists of approximately 180,000 clones, around nine tenths of them appearing once. The genes are TRBV11-1 and TRBJ2-5; D is uncertain. The material sequenced was peripheral blood, taken on day 0 of AZD1222 vaccination. The receptor was isolated from an adult in good health. The DNA of the CDR3 is TGTGCCAGCAGCTTACAACTGACAACCTCCAAAGAGACCCAGTACTTC. Amino acids: CASSLQLTTSKETQYF.